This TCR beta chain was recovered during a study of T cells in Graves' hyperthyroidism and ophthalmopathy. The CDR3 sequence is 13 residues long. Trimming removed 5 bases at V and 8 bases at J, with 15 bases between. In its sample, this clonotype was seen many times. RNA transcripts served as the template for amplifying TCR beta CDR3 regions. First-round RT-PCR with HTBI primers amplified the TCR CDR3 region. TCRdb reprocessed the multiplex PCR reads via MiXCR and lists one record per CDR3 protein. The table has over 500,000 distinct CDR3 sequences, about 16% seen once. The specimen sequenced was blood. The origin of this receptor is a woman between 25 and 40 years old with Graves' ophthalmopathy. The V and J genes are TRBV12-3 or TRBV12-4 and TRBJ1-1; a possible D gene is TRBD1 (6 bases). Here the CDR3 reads CASSPEGQREAFF. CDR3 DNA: TGTGCCAGCAGTCCAGAAGGACAGCGGGAAGCTTTCTTT.